This T cell receptor beta chain was obtained from a study of vaccination and CD4 T cells after COVID-19. Study results and caveats: In convalescent patients, a median around 87% of post-vaccine SARS-CoV-2-reactive clones appeared only after vaccination.

In this sample, this clonotype turned up a few times. Its antigen is unidentified. This CDR3 is 13 amino acids long. Trimming left V 5 bases short and J 2 bases short, with 7 bases between. CDR1 MNHEY and CDR2 SMNVEV come from the germline V gene (reference sequence). Treatment here: roughly 11-day PBMC culture with coronavirus spike peptide pools or control peptides (ViraFEST assay). Negative nucleocapsid antibody tests before and after vaccination confirmed that healthy vaccine recipients had no prior SARS-CoV-2 infection. Peptide pools at approximately 10 ug/ml and IL-2 at 10 IU/ml were added to cultures of around 1.9 million PBMCs per well. An Oncomine TCR Beta short-read assay was used to sequence the DNA from cultured CD4+ T cells. A single record per CDR3 protein comes from TCRdb applying MiXCR to the PCR reads. Found here are more than 15,000 distinct CDR3 sequences, 42% of them singletons; the top ten hold roughly a quarter.

This chain joins TRBV27 and TRBJ1-3; D ambiguous. The source was CD4+ T cells from blood, cultured in vitro, collected before SARS-CoV-2 vaccination. This clonotype was obtained from a human donor who received a COVID-19 vaccine. The CDR3 region is CASSLSAGNTIYF. The CDR3 region has the DNA TGTGCCAGCAGTCTCTCAGCTGGAAACACCATATATTTT.